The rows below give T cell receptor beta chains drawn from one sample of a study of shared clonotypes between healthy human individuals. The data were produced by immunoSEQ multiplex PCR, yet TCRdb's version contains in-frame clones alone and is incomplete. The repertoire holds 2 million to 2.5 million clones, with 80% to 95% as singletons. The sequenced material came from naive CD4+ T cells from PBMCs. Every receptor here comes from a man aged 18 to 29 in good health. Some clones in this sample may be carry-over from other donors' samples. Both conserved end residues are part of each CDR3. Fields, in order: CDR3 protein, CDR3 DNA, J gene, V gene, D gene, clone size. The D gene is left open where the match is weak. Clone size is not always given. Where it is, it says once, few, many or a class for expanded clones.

CDR3: CASSPGTGAYGYTF
DNA: TGTGCCAGCAGCCCCGGGACAGGTGCTTATGGCTACACCTTC
J: TRBJ1-2
V: TRBV7-2
D: TRBD1
size: .

CDR3: CASSLKYGYTF
DNA: TGTGCCAGCAGTCTTAAGTATGGCTACACCTTC
J: TRBJ1-2
V: TRBV28
D: .
size: once

CDR3: CASSRTNPLPFSGNTIYF
DNA: TGTGCCAGCAGCCGGACCAATCCTCTCCCTTTTTCTGGAAACACCATATATTTT
J: TRBJ1-3
V: TRBV11-2
D: .
size: .

CDR3: CASSPRDRGTGELFF
DNA: TGTGCCAGCAGCCCCCGGGACAGGGGAACCGGGGAGCTGTTTTTT
J: TRBJ2-2
V: TRBV5-8
D: TRBD1
size: .

CDR3: CASSSGQGRNQPQHF
DNA: TGTGCCAGCAGTTCCGGACAGGGCAGGAATCAGCCCCAGCATTTT
J: TRBJ1-5
V: TRBV27
D: TRBD1
size: once

CDR3: CASSLGGPLQETQYF
DNA: TGTGCCAGCAGCTTAGGGGGGCCCCTACAAGAGACCCAGTACTTC
J: TRBJ2-5
V: TRBV7-2
D: .
size: .

CDR3: CAWSLAVNTEAFF
DNA: TGTGCCTGGAGTCTTGCGGTGAACACTGAAGCTTTCTTT
J: TRBJ1-1
V: TRBV30
D: .
size: few

CDR3: CASSRHLMCNQPQHF
DNA: TGTGCCAGCAGCCGACACCTGATGTGCAATCAGCCCCAGCATTTT
J: TRBJ1-5
V: TRBV21-1
D: .
size: .

CDR3: CASSPGGGPTNEKLFF
DNA: TGCGCCAGCAGCCCCGGGGGGGGGCCAACTAATGAAAAACTGTTTTTT
J: TRBJ1-4
V: TRBV4-1
D: .
size: .

CDR3: CASSAQGADTQYF
DNA: TGTGCCAGCAGTGCCCAGGGCGCAGATACGCAGTATTTT
J: TRBJ2-3
V: TRBV25-1
D: .
size: .

CDR3: CASSLGGAGTEAFF
DNA: TGTGCCAGCAGTTTGGGAGGGGCCGGCACTGAAGCTTTCTTT
J: TRBJ1-1
V: TRBV28
D: .
size: .

CDR3: CASSQPDRDDEKLFF
DNA: TGCGCCAGCAGCCAACCCGACAGGGACGATGAAAAACTGTTTTTT
J: TRBJ1-4
V: TRBV4-1
D: TRBD1
size: once

CDR3: CASSPGVETQYF
DNA: TGTGCCAGCTCACCAGGGGTCGAGACCCAGTACTTC
J: TRBJ2-5
V: TRBV18
D: .
size: .

CDR3: CASSWGGVNQPQHF
DNA: TGTGCCAGCAGCTGGGGGGGGGTGAATCAGCCCCAGCATTTT
J: TRBJ1-5
V: TRBV7-9
D: .
size: .

CDR3: CASSSPGTRNAGELFF
DNA: TGTGCCAGCAGCTCCCCCGGGACAAGGAACGCCGGGGAGCTGTTTTTT
J: TRBJ2-2
V: TRBV7-9
D: .
size: once

CDR3: CAWSVSHYEQYF
DNA: TGTGCCTGGAGTGTTAGTCACTACGAGCAGTACTTC
J: TRBJ2-7
V: TRBV30
D: .
size: once

CDR3: CASSIRDSSYEQYF
DNA: TGTGCCAGTAGTATAAGGGACAGTTCCTACGAGCAGTACTTC
J: TRBJ2-7
V: TRBV19
D: TRBD1
size: .

CDR3: CAISGGGGPYEQYF
DNA: TGTGCCATCAGTGGAGGAGGGGGGCCCTACGAGCAGTACTTC
J: TRBJ2-7
V: TRBV10-3
D: .
size: .

CDR3: CASSPPGQGGEKLFF
DNA: TGTGCCAGCTCACCACCGGGACAGGGAGGAGAAAAACTGTTTTTT
J: TRBJ1-4
V: TRBV18
D: TRBD1
size: .

CDR3: CASSQVSSSGLRVSTDTQYF
DNA: TGTGCCAGCAGCCAAGTTTCTTCTAGCGGACTTCGGGTTAGCACAGATACGCAGTATTTT
J: TRBJ2-3
V: TRBV4-2
D: TRBD2
size: .

CDR3: CASSPPTGSNTEAFF
DNA: TGCGCCAGCAGCCCTCCGACAGGGTCCAACACTGAAGCTTTCTTT
J: TRBJ1-1
V: TRBV5-1
D: TRBD1
size: .

CDR3: CASTRTANYGYTF
DNA: TGTGCCAGCACTAGGACGGCTAACTATGGCTACACCTTC
J: TRBJ1-2
V: TRBV2
D: .
size: few

CDR3: CASSLKGQGSYEQYF
DNA: TGTGCCAGCAGCTTAAAGGGACAGGGTAGCTACGAGCAGTACTTC
J: TRBJ2-7
V: TRBV7-9
D: TRBD1
size: .

CDR3: CASSFRTERETQYF
DNA: TGTGCCAGCAGCTTCAGGACGGAACGAGAGACCCAGTACTTC
J: TRBJ2-5
V: TRBV5-4
D: .
size: once

CDR3: CAISGRQGAIPGELFF
DNA: TGTGCCATCAGTGGACGACAGGGGGCGATTCCCGGGGAGCTGTTTTTT
J: TRBJ2-2
V: TRBV10-3
D: TRBD1
size: .

CDR3: CASSERGLAGSGLETQYF
DNA: TGTGCCAGCAGTGAAAGGGGCCTAGCGGGATCCGGTCTCGAGACCCAGTACTTC
J: TRBJ2-5
V: TRBV6-1
D: TRBD2
size: .

CDR3: CASTRGLLGSSYEQYF
DNA: TGTGCCAGCACCAGAGGACTTTTAGGAAGCTCCTACGAGCAGTACTTC
J: TRBJ2-7
V: TRBV2
D: .
size: .

CDR3: CASSPRGGNQPQHF
DNA: TGCGCCAGCAGCCCGCGTGGTGGCAATCAGCCCCAGCATTTT
J: TRBJ1-5
V: TRBV5-1
D: .
size: .

CDR3: CASSEDIYEQYF
DNA: TGCGCCAGCAGCGAGGATATCTACGAGCAGTACTTC
J: TRBJ2-7
V: TRBV5-1
D: .
size: .

CDR3: CASSLASGRAGEQYF
DNA: TGCGCCAGCAGCTTGGCTAGCGGGAGGGCTGGCGAGCAGTACTTC
J: TRBJ2-7
V: TRBV5-1
D: TRBD2
size: .

CDR3: CASSPSVTYEQYF
DNA: TGTGCCAGCTCACCGTCGGTGACCTACGAGCAGTACTTC
J: TRBJ2-7
V: TRBV18
D: .
size: .

CDR3: CASSQDHTRDGNEQFF
DNA: TGCGCCAGCAGCCAAGATCACACCCGCGACGGCAATGAGCAGTTCTTC
J: TRBJ2-1
V: TRBV4-1
D: .
size: few

CDR3: CASSQRTSGYTF
DNA: TGTGCCAGCAGCCAACGGACCTCCGGCTACACCTTC
J: TRBJ1-2
V: TRBV14
D: .
size: few

CDR3: CASSLAGGGQPQHF
DNA: TGCGCCAGCAGCTTGGCTGGGGGGGGGCAGCCCCAGCATTTT
J: TRBJ1-5
V: TRBV5-1
D: .
size: .

CDR3: CSVQREDRGYEQYF
DNA: TGCAGCGTTCAGAGGGAGGACAGGGGCTACGAGCAGTACTTC
J: TRBJ2-7
V: TRBV29-1
D: TRBD1
size: .

CDR3: CASSPSRLAGGPQTQYF
DNA: TGTGCCAGCAGTCCGTCACGACTAGCGGGAGGGCCTCAGACGCAGTATTTT
J: TRBJ2-3
V: TRBV27
D: TRBD2
size: .

CDR3: CASSLNVRTSGSSGELFF
DNA: TGTGCCAGCAGCCTAAACGTACGGACTAGCGGGAGTTCCGGGGAGCTGTTTTTT
J: TRBJ2-2
V: TRBV7-7
D: TRBD2
size: .

CDR3: CASSSRDRTFTDTQYF
DNA: TGTGCCAGCAGTTCCCGGGACAGGACCTTCACAGATACGCAGTATTTT
J: TRBJ2-3
V: TRBV7-9
D: TRBD1
size: .

CDR3: CASRYRGGLYGYTF
DNA: TGTGCCAGCAGATACAGGGGAGGCCTCTATGGCTACACCTTC
J: TRBJ1-2
V: TRBV28
D: TRBD1
size: .

CDR3: CASSLPPGTSGWGDEQFF
DNA: TGCGCCAGCAGCTTGCCTCCGGGGACTAGCGGGTGGGGGGATGAGCAGTTCTTC
J: TRBJ2-1
V: TRBV5-1
D: TRBD2
size: .

CDR3: CASSLFGGAVGQGIQYF
DNA: TGTGCCAGCAGCTTATTCGGGGGGGCCGTTGGCCAGGGCATTCAGTACTTC
J: TRBJ2-4
V: TRBV7-3
D: TRBD2
size: .

CDR3: CSVERAVNTEAFF
DNA: TGCAGCGTTGAACGGGCGGTGAACACTGAAGCTTTCTTT
J: TRBJ1-1
V: TRBV29-1
D: .
size: .

CDR3: CASNRGGEGGTEAFF
DNA: TGTGCCAGCAACCGAGGAGGGGAGGGCGGCACTGAAGCTTTCTTT
J: TRBJ1-1
V: TRBV9
D: .
size: .

CDR3: CASSESGQGNQPQHF
DNA: TGCGCCAGCAGTGAGTCTGGACAGGGGAATCAGCCCCAGCATTTT
J: TRBJ1-5
V: TRBV10-1
D: TRBD1
size: once

CDR3: CASSGTGFTEAFF
DNA: TGTGCCAGCAGCGGGACAGGGTTCACTGAAGCTTTCTTT
J: TRBJ1-1
V: TRBV7-3
D: TRBD1
size: few

CDR3: CSVASGKVYEQYF
DNA: TGCAGCGTAGCTAGCGGGAAGGTATACGAGCAGTACTTC
J: TRBJ2-7
V: TRBV29-1
D: TRBD2
size: .

CDR3: CASSSGQGRTYEQYF
DNA: TGCGCCAGCAGCTCAGGACAGGGGAGAACCTACGAGCAGTACTTC
J: TRBJ2-7
V: TRBV5-1
D: TRBD1
size: .

CDR3: CASSLSGGWNTEAFF
DNA: TGTGCCAGCAGTTTATCCGGGGGGTGGAACACTGAAGCTTTCTTT
J: TRBJ1-1
V: TRBV28
D: .
size: .

CDR3: CASSLFTGGGAKNIQYF
DNA: TGTGCCAGCAGTTTATTTACGGGAGGGGGAGCCAAAAACATTCAGTACTTC
J: TRBJ2-4
V: TRBV28
D: TRBD2
size: .

CDR3: CAISHGYEQFF
DNA: TGTGCCATCAGTCATGGGTATGAGCAGTTCTTC
J: TRBJ2-1
V: TRBV28
D: .
size: .

CDR3: CSAGLSGQPQHF
DNA: TGCAGCGCCGGACTTAGTGGCCAGCCCCAGCATTTT
J: TRBJ1-5
V: TRBV29-1
D: .
size: .

CDR3: CASSYSEANTEAFF
DNA: TGTGCCAGCAGTTACTCTGAAGCAAACACTGAAGCTTTCTTT
J: TRBJ1-1
V: TRBV6-6
D: .
size: once

CDR3: CASSRRQGAYEQYF
DNA: TGTGCCAGCAGTCGGAGACAGGGAGCCTACGAGCAGTACTTC
J: TRBJ2-7
V: TRBV2
D: TRBD1
size: .

CDR3: CASSRDRGRGEQFF
DNA: TGCGCCAGCAGCCGGGACAGGGGGCGGGGTGAGCAGTTCTTC
J: TRBJ2-1
V: TRBV5-1
D: TRBD1
size: .

CDR3: CASSLAGTGHYEQYF
DNA: TGTGCCAGCAGCTTGGCCGGGACAGGGCACTACGAGCAGTACTTC
J: TRBJ2-7
V: TRBV5-4
D: TRBD1
size: .

CDR3: CASSPPGQAHTDTQYF
DNA: TGTGCCAGCTCACCACCAGGGCAGGCCCACACAGATACGCAGTATTTT
J: TRBJ2-3
V: TRBV18
D: .
size: .

CDR3: CASSSSTGDLGGYTF
DNA: TGTGCCAGCAGCTCCTCGACAGGGGATTTAGGTGGCTACACCTTC
J: TRBJ1-2
V: TRBV7-9
D: TRBD1
size: .